The clone carrying this T cell receptor (beta chain) was counted at least ten times. Its antigen is undetermined. These data originate in a study of regulatory T cells in long-lasting Graves disease. Study observations and caveats: TRBV28, TRBJ1-2 and TRBJ2-5 emerged as the favored segments in persistent disease.

iRepertoire HTBI primers and Arm-PCR of CDR3 regions built TCR beta libraries. One entry per CDR3 protein results from TCRdb running MiXCR on the multiplex PCR reads. The table has 300,000 to 400,000 distinct CDR3 sequences, about a sixth seen once. Time point noted: newly diagnosed GD, antithyroid drugs for less than 3 months. With RNA extracted from PBMCs as input, the TCR library was made. The germline V gene encodes CDR1 MNHEY and CDR2 SMNVEV (reference sequence). Trimming shortened V by 6 bases and J by 5 bases, and 16 bases separated the two germline ends. The CDR3 runs 15 residues. Here the sequenced sample was peripheral blood mononuclear cells (PBMCs), taken at new diagnosis, from a patient treated with antithyroid drugs. The TCR comes from a female donor with Graves disease. This rearrangement joins TRBV27 to TRBJ2-2; TRBD1 or TRBD2 may be the D gene (5 bases each). CDR3 nucleotides: TGTGCCAGCAGAGTCGGGACGAGGTCAACCGGGGAGCTGTTTTTT. It is translated as CASRVGTRSTGELFF.